This T cell receptor (beta chain) was sequenced during a study of cytomegalovirus exposure and HLA in healthy donors. Germline V CDR1 and CDR2: SGHVS, FQNEAQ. CDR3 length: 15 amino acids. V was clipped by 6 bases and J by 0 bases; unmatched bases: 5. This clone came up once. PCR primers comprised 60 Vbeta and 13 Jbeta primers. The assay was immunoSEQ multiplex PCR, and TCRdb's table has in-frame clones only and misses some. The data hold roughly 190,000 clones, with 81% observed a single time. This chain uses TRBV7-8 with TRBJ1-3; 7 bases fit TRBD1. The TCR sequence derives from a man in his fifties in good health and CMV-seronegative. Specimen: PBMCs. CDR3 residues: CASRSTGDSGNTIYF. The CDR3 DNA sequence: TGTGCCAGCAGATCAACAGGGGACTCTGGAAACACCATATATTTT.